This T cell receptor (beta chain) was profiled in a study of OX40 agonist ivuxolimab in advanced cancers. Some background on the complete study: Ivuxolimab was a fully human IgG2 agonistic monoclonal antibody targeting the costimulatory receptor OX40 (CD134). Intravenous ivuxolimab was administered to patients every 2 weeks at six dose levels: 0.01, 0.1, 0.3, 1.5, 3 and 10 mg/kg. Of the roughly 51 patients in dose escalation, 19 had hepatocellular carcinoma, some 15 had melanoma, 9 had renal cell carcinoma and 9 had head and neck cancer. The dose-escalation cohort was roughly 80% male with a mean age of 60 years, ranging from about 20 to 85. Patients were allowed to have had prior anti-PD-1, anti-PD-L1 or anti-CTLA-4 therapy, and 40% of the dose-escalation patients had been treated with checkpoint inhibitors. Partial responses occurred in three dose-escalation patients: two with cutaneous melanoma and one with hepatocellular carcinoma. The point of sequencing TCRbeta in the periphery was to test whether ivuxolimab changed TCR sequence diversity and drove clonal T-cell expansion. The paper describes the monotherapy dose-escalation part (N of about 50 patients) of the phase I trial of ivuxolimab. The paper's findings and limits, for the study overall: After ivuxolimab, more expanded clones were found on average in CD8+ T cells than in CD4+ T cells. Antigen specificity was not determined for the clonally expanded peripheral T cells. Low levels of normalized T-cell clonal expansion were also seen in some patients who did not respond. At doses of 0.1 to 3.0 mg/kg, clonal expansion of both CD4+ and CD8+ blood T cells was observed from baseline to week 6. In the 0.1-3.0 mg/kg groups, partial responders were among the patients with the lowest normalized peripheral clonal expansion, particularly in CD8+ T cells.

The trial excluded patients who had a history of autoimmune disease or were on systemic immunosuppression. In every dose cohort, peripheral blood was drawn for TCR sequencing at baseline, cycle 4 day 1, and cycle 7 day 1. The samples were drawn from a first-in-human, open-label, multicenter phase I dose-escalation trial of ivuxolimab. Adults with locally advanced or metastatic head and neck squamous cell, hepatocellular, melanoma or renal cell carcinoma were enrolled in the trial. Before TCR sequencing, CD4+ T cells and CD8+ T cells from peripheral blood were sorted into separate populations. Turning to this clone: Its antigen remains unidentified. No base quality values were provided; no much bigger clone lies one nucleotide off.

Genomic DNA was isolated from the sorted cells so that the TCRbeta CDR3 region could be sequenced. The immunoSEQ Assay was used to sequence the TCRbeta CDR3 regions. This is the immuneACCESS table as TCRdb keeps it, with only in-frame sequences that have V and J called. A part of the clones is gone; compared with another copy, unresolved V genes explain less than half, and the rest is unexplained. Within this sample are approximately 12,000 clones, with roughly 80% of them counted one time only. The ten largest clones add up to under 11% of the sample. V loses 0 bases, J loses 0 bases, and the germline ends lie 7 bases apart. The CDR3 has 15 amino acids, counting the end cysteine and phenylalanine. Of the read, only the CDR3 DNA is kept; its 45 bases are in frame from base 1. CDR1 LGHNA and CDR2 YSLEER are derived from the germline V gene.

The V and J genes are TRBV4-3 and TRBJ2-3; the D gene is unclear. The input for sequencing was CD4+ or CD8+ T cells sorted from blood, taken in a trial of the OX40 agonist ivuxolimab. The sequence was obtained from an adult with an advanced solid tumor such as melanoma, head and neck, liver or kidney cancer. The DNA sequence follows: TGCGCCAGCAGCCAAGAAGACGTTAGCACAGATACGCAGTATTTT. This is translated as CASSQEDVSTDTQYF.